These 21 T cell receptor beta chains originate from one sample sequenced in a study of regulatory T cells in long-lasting Graves disease. Time point described: newly diagnosed GD, antithyroid drugs for less than 3 months. From PBMCs, RNA was extracted and then used to make the TCR library. Arm-PCR of CDR3 regions and iRepertoire HTBI primers were the basis on which TCR beta libraries were built. TCRdb used MiXCR to reprocess the multiplex PCR reads, holding one entry per CDR3 protein. Found here are more than 400,000 distinct CDR3 sequences, less than 20% of them singletons; the top ten hold over 8.5%. These same records also appear under a second study, on T cells in Graves' hyperthyroidism and ophthalmopathy.

The source was peripheral blood mononuclear cells (PBMCs), collected at new diagnosis, from a patient treated with antithyroid drugs. Receptor source: a woman aged 25-40 years with Graves disease.

The chain combines TRBV19 with TRBJ2-1; a possible D gene is TRBD2 (6 bases). Germline CDR1 reads LNHDA; CDR2 reads SQIVND (reference sequence). The V end was cut by 11 bases, the J end by 3 bases, with 17 bases between. The CDR3 contains 14 residues. The CDR3 loop is CASKPGLSYNEQFF. CDR3 coding DNA: TGTGCCTCGAAACCGGGACTTAGCTACAATGAGCAGTTCTTC. The entire variable domain, with the rest obtained from reference TRBV19 and TRBJ2-1, is as follows: DGGITQSPKYLFRKEGQNVTLSCEQNLNHDAMYWYRQDPGQGLRLIYYSQIVNDFQKGDIAEGYSVSREKKESFPLTVTSAQKNPTAFYLCASKPGLSYNEQFFGPGTRLTVL.

In its sample, this clonotype was seen many times. The V call is TRBV18, the J call TRBJ2-5, with 9 bases lining up with TRBD2. V was clipped by 0 bases and J by 2 bases; unmatched bases: 4. CDR1 and CDR2 from the germline V gene are KGHSH and LQKENI. The CDR3 is 16 residues long. CDR3 sequence reads: CASSPPLAGLQETQYF. In DNA form, the CDR3 reads TGTGCCAGCTCACCACCGCTAGCGGGACTTCAAGAGACCCAGTACTTC.

This clonotype was counted ten times or more. The V call is TRBV27, the J call TRBJ2-7, with 11 bases fitting TRBD2. Germline-derived CDR1 and CDR2 are MNHEY and SMNVEV (reference sequence). This CDR3 contains 14 residues. Losses at the gene ends were 10 bases for V and 2 bases for J; bases not matched to a gene: 7. CDR3 nucleotide sequence: TGTGCCACCAGAACACTAGCGGGAGCCTACGAGCAGTACTTC. Protein sequence: CATRTLAGAYEQYF.

The rearrangement joins TRBV12-3 or TRBV12-4 to TRBJ2-7; 8 bases map to TRBD2. CDR3 length: 15 residues. J was trimmed by 4 bases and V by 2 bases; bases with no gene match: 7. CDR3 nucleotide sequence: TGTGCCAGCAGTTTAAAAGCGGGAGACCCATACGAGCAGTACTTC. Protein sequence: CASSLKAGDPYEQYF.

Notes on this clonotype: Mismatch with germline at one junction end may stem from a read error. The CDR3 DNA is TGCGCCAGCAGCCAAGAAAAGTTTGGGGCCTATGGCTACACCTTC. Protein product: CASSQEKFGAYGYTF. The rearrangement links TRBV11-1 to TRBJ1-2; TRBD1 is a possible D gene (5 bases). CDR1 is SGHAT, CDR2 FQDESV, per germline (reference sequence). The CDR3 is made up of 15 amino acids.

This chain uses TRBV30 with TRBJ1-1; unclear D gene. The CDR3 contains 11 residues. The ends were cut back, 2 bases at V and 2 bases at J, with 3 bases in the middle. Germline V gene lookup returns CDR1 GTSNPN and CDR2 SVGIG (reference sequence). The CDR3 here is CAWSRNTEAFF. CDR3 DNA sequence: TGTGCCTGGAGTCGCAACACTGAAGCTTTCTTT.

This chain links TRBV27 with TRBJ2-2; the D gene could be TRBD1 or TRBD2 (5 bases each). This CDR3 spans 13 amino acids. V was trimmed by 5 bases and J by 6 bases, leaving 10 bases between them. Germline CDR1 reads MNHEY; CDR2 reads SMNVEV (reference sequence). CDR3 in DNA: TGTGCCAGCAGTCCCGGGACGCCCGGGGAGCTGTTTTTT. Its translation is CASSPGTPGELFF.

This clonotype was picked up many times. This chain uses TRBV3-1 with TRBJ2-5; TRBD2 is a possible D gene (6 bases). The germline gives CDR1 LGHDT, CDR2 YNNKEL (reference sequence). Trimming stripped 4 bases from V and 5 bases from J, with 11 bases between. This CDR3 has 13 residues. Here the CDR3 reads CASSPSGGETQYF. The CDR3 bases are TGTGCCAGCAGCCCCAGCGGAGGGGAGACCCAGTACTTC.

This clonotype was seen repeatedly, ten times or more. V is TRBV5-1 and J is TRBJ1-1, with unresolved D. The CDR3 is 17 amino acids. The V gene lost 2 bases and the J gene lost 1 base, with 18 bases spanning the gap. Germline V gene lookup returns CDR1 SGHRS and CDR2 YFSETQ. The CDR3: CASSLEIPGGKNTEAFF. The CDR3 DNA reads as TGCGCCAGCAGCTTAGAAATCCCGGGAGGGAAGAACACTGAAGCTTTCTTT.

This clonotype has ten or more counts. The chain joins TRBV7-9 to TRBJ2-1, with 7 bases aligning to TRBD1. Germline CDR1 is SEHNR and CDR2 is FQNEAQ (reference sequence). V was clipped by 6 bases and J by 4 bases; unmatched bases: 9. CDR3 length: 15 residues. CDR3 loop: CASSNPGQKYNEQFF. The CDR3, as DNA: TGTGCCAGCAGTAACCCGGGACAGAAATACAATGAGCAGTTCTTC.

This clonotype was counted ten times or more. This chain joins TRBV28 and TRBJ1-1; TRBD1 might be the D (5 bases). Per germline, CDR1 MDHEN and CDR2 SYDVKM. V was cut by 7 bases and J by 8 bases, with 23 bases left in between. CDR3 length: 15 amino acids. The CDR3 sequence: CASIATWDDKIEAFF. The CDR3 DNA sequence: TGTGCCAGCATCGCGACCTGGGACGACAAGATAGAAGCTTTCTTT.

This clonotype has just a few counts. The V and J genes are TRBV3-1 and TRBJ2-2; no clear D gene. The V end lost 5 bases, the J end lost 3 bases, and 7 bases lay between the germline ends. Germline CDR1 reads LGHDT; CDR2 reads YNNKEL (reference sequence). This CDR3 region has 13 residues. This chain's CDR3 is CASSGMHTGELFF. DNA of the CDR3: TGTGCCAGCAGCGGGATGCACACCGGGGAGCTGTTTTTT.

In its sample, this clonotype was seen many times. V is TRBV30 and J is TRBJ2-1, with TRBD2 as a possible D gene (5 bases). CDR3 length: 14 residues. Germline V gene sequence: CDR1 GTSNPN, CDR2 SVGIG (reference sequence). Trimming cost V 3 bases and J 2 bases, with 11 bases left between them. The CDR3 region has the DNA TGTGCCTGGAGCCCCTTGACTACCTACAATGAGCAGTTCTTC. Translation: CAWSPLTTYNEQFF.

This rearrangement joins TRBV30 to TRBJ2-7; D is unresolved. The CDR3 is made up of 12 amino acids. V was trimmed by 3 bases and J by 6 bases, leaving 12 bases between them. Germline CDR1 reads GTSNPN; CDR2 reads SVGIG (reference sequence). CDR3 bases: TGTGCCTGGAGAAGAGTTCTTGGCGAGCAGTACTTC. Translation gives CAWRRVLGEQYF.

The CDR3 loop is CATSDPPNQETQYF. DNA of the CDR3: TGTGCCACCAGTGATCCGCCAAATCAAGAGACCCAGTACTTC. The gene calls are TRBV24-1 and TRBJ2-5; the D is unclear. The CDR3 consists of 14 residues. The V end was cut by 3 bases, the J end by 2 bases, with 9 bases between. The germline CDR1 and CDR2 sequences are KGHDR and SFDVKD.

This clonotype appeared many times. The chain employs TRBV27 and TRBJ1-1, with TRBD1 matching 8 bases. The CDR3 is made up of 14 amino acids. Germline V lookup: CDR1 MNHEY, CDR2 SMNVEV (reference sequence). The J segment lost 0 bases and the V segment lost 8 bases, leaving 5 bases of the junction unmatched. Here the CDR3 reads CASGLGQVNTEAFF. In DNA form, the CDR3 reads TGTGCCAGCGGCCTGGGACAGGTGAACACTGAAGCTTTCTTT.

The rearrangement links TRBV7-9 to TRBJ2-3; maybe TRBD2 (5 bases). Deletions cut 8 bases from V and 2 bases from J, with 14 bases between. The CDR3 is 14 residues long. Germline lookup yields CDR1 SEHNR and CDR2 FQNEAQ (reference sequence). The DNA for the CDR3 is TGTGCCAGCGAAGGGAGTTCGAACACAGATACGCAGTATTTT. As protein: CASEGSSNTDTQYF. Using reference TRBV7-9 and TRBJ2-3 for the parts outside the CDR3, the full variable domain is DTGVSQNPRHKITKRGQNVTFRCDPISEHNRLYWYRQTLGQGPEFLTYFQNEAQLEKSRLLSDRFSAERPKGSFSTLEIQRTEQGDSAMYLCASEGSSNTDTQYFGPGTRLTVL.

This clonotype came up many times. V is TRBV5-8 and J is TRBJ2-1; TRBD2 matches at 14 bases. The length of the CDR3 is 17 residues. The germline V gene has CDR1 SGHTS and CDR2 YDEGEE. V trimming: 4 bases; J trimming: 6 bases; junction bases outside the gene matches: 9. The CDR3 reads CASSGGTGTSGGNEQFF. In DNA form, the CDR3 reads TGTGCCAGCAGCGGGGGGACCGGGACTAGCGGGGGCAATGAGCAGTTCTTC.

This clonotype was seen at least ten times. This chain links TRBV7-8 with TRBJ2-3; a weak D match, TRBD1 (6 bases). This CDR3 region has 15 residues. Germline CDR1 reads SGHVS; CDR2 reads FQNEAQ. Trimming cost V 5 bases and J 2 bases, with 14 bases left between them. The CDR3 sequence is CASSARGSDTDTQYF. The CDR3 region has the DNA TGTGCCAGCAGCGCGAGGGGGAGTGACACAGATACGCAGTATTTT.

This clonotype has ten or more counts. J is TRBJ2-7 and V is TRBV7-2; 9 nucleotides match TRBD2. The CDR3 sequence is 16 residues long. V lost 4 bases, J lost 2 bases, and 9 bases stayed unmatched. The germline V gene has CDR1 SGHTA and CDR2 FQGNSA. The CDR3 region has the DNA TGTGCCAGCAGCTCTCCGGGACTAGCTCAAACCTACGAGCAGTACTTC. This translates into CASSSPGLAQTYEQYF.

This chain connects TRBV5-1 to TRBJ2-7, with 12 bases identical to TRBD1. Trimming at V came to 5 bases and at J to 6 bases, leaving 6 bases not matched to a gene. Per the germline V gene, CDR1 is SGHRS and CDR2 is YFSETQ. CDR3 length equals 14 residues. The CDR3 sequence: CASRPGQGAREQYF. The CDR3 DNA follows: TGCGCCAGCAGGCCGGGACAGGGGGCCCGCGAGCAGTACTTC.